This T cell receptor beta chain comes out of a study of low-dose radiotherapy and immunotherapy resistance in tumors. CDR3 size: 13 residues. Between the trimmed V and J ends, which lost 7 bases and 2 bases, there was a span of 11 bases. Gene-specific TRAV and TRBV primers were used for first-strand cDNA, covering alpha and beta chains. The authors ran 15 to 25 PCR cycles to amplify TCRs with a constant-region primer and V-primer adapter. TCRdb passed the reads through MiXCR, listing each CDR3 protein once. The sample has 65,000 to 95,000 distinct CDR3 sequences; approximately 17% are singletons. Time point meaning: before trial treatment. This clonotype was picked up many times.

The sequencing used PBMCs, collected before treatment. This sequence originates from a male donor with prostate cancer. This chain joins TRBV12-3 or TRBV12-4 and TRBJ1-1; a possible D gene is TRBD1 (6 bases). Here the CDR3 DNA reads TGTGCCAGCAAAATACAGGGTAACACTGAAGCTTTCTTT. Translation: CASKIQGNTEAFF.